This T cell receptor beta chain appears in the sequencing data of a study of control samples from healthy donors and cancer patients. TCRdb's copy holds only in-frame clones and misses some; the assay was immunoSEQ multiplex PCR. This sample lists fewer than 200,000 clones; its ten largest clones have 2.2%. The germline gives CDR1 WNHNN, CDR2 SYGVQD (reference sequence). There are 21 residues in the CDR3. V was pared by 7 bases and J by 5 bases, with 27 bases of the junction left unmatched. Source material: blood. The rearrangement uses TRBV10-1 and TRBJ2-2; 8 nucleotides agree with TRBD1. The clonotype comes from a woman younger than 45 in good health. CDR3 DNA sequence: TGCGCCAGCAAGGACAGGGCCAGCCCGGGACTTTCCGTCGGCACTACCGGGGAGCTGTTTTTT. It codes for CASKDRASPGLSVGTTGELFF.